The 15 T cell receptor beta chains below come from one sample, sequenced in a study of blood T cell repertoires in COVID-19. The data were produced by immunoSEQ multiplex PCR, yet TCRdb's version contains in-frame clones alone and is incomplete. The sample carries approximately 70,000 clones, approximately 90% recorded once. Sequencing was performed on peripheral blood. Every receptor here comes from a woman aged 55-75 years with active COVID-19.

This chain connects TRBV9 to TRBJ1-2; 8 nucleotides match TRBD1. The V gene's germline CDR1 is SGDLS and CDR2 YYNGEE. V lost 2 bases and J lost 4; bases outside the gene matches: 7. This CDR3 has 15 amino acids. CDR3 coding DNA: TGTGCCAGCAGCGTCGGACAGGGTCGCATCTATGGCTACACCTTC. Its translation is CASSVGQGRIYGYTF.

The chain has TRBV2 and TRBJ2-3; a weak D match, TRBD1 (5 bases). V gave up 4 bases and J gave up 2 bases, with 16 bases separating them. In germline, CDR1 is SNHLY, CDR2 FYNNEI. The length of the CDR3 is 16 residues. The CDR3 protein is CASSVRTLYSTDTQYF. The CDR3, as DNA: TGTGCCAGCAGTGTTAGGACACTCTATTCCACAGATACGCAGTATTTT.

The rearrangement uses TRBV3-1 (or the pseudogene TRBV3-2) and TRBJ2-7, with 9 nucleotides matching TRBD2. V dropped 4 bases and J dropped 5; count of bases not matched to a gene: 9. The CDR3 consists of 15 residues. Germline values: CDR1 LGHDT, CDR2 YNNKEL (reference sequence). The CDR3 bases are TGTGCCAGCAGCCCAGGGACTAGCTGGAGGGACGAGCAGTACTTC. This encodes CASSPGTSWRDEQYF.

J is TRBJ2-1 and V is TRBV19; D remains ambiguous. V dropped 3 bases and J dropped 9 bases, with 12 bases sitting between them. The germline V gene has CDR1 LNHDA and CDR2 SQIVND (reference sequence). The CDR3 covers 13 residues. CDR3 nucleotides: TGTGCCAGTAGTATCTTACCTACTGCTGAGCAGTTCTTC. Translated: CASSILPTAEQFF.

The chain uses TRBV4-2 and TRBJ2-1, with 7 bases aligning to TRBD2. The CDR3 covers 15 residues. Germline CDR1 reads LGHNA; CDR2 reads YNFKEQ. V gave up 3 bases and J gave up 3 bases; unmatched junction bases: 5. The CDR3 DNA is TGTGCCAGCAGCCACAGTTCTAGCGGCTACAATGAGCAGTTCTTC. Its translation: CASSHSSSGYNEQFF.

The chain couples TRBV7-9 to TRBJ2-2; a possible D gene is TRBD1 (6 bases). Germline V gene lookup returns CDR1 SEHNR and CDR2 FQNEAQ (reference sequence). This CDR3 is 14 amino acids long. V was trimmed by 5 bases and J by 3 bases, leaving 10 bases between them. The CDR3 protein is CASSPYRDTGELFF. The CDR3 DNA reads as TGTGCCAGCAGCCCCTACAGGGACACCGGGGAGCTGTTTTTT. The whole variable domain, remainder taken from reference TRBV7-9 and TRBJ2-2, is DTGVSQNPRHKITKRGQNVTFRCDPISEHNRLYWYRQTLGQGPEFLTYFQNEAQLEKSRLLSDRFSAERPKGSFSTLEIQRTEQGDSAMYLCASSPYRDTGELFFGEGSRLTVL.

The CDR3 DNA reads TGTGCCAGCAGCTTAGTCCCAACTAGCGGGAGCCGCGCCTACGAGCAGTACTTC. Translated, it gives CASSLVPTSGSRAYEQYF. The gene calls are TRBV11-2 and TRBJ2-7; TRBD2 matches 11 bases. J gave up 2 bases and V 1 base, and 10 bases lay outside the gene matches. The CDR3 covers 18 residues. Per germline, CDR1 SGHAT and CDR2 FQNNGV.

Worth noting for this clone: One end of the junction does not line up with germline, which may come from a read error. The V call is TRBV4-2, the J call TRBJ2-2, with D perhaps matching TRBD1 (6 bases). Per the germline V gene, CDR1 is LGHNA and CDR2 is YNFKEQ. This CDR3 has 15 amino acids. In nucleotides, the CDR3 is TGTGCCAGCAGCCAAGATTGGGTATCCTCGTGGGGGCCGTCTTTT. It is translated as CASSQDWVSSWGPSF.

The chain employs TRBV5-5 and TRBJ2-3; 8 bases are a match to TRBD1. The CDR3 is made up of 17 amino acids. Germline values: CDR1 SGHKS, CDR2 YYEKEE (reference sequence). Trimming removed 3 bases from V and 0 bases from J; junction bases left unmatched: 9. In DNA, the CDR3 is TGTGCCAGCAGCTCAGGGGGCAGTCTGGCTAGCACAGATACGCAGTATTTT. It encodes CASSSGGSLASTDTQYF.

The chain employs TRBV7-8 and TRBJ1-5; the D gene is possibly TRBD1 (6 bases). The germline CDR1 and CDR2 sequences are SGHVS and FQNEAQ. This CDR3 is 13 amino acids long. Deletions cut 4 bases from V and 2 bases from J, with 6 bases between. The CDR3 is CASSYRGNQPQHF. Written as DNA, the CDR3 is TGTGCCAGCAGCTACAGGGGCAATCAGCCCCAGCATTTT.

This rearrangement joins TRBV30 to TRBJ2-3; 7 bases map to TRBD1. With V trimmed by 6 bases and J by 6 bases, 18 bases remained unmatched. Germline assignment: CDR1 GTSNPN and CDR2 SVGIG (reference sequence). This CDR3 contains 16 residues. The CDR3, as DNA: TGTGCCTGTTCAGGGCCACAGGGGAAGACACCCGATACGCAGTATTTT. This gives the protein CACSGPQGKTPDTQYF.

The chain carries TRBV28 and TRBJ1-5; D gene ambiguous. Germline V gene lookup returns CDR1 MDHEN and CDR2 SYDVKM. Trimming took off 6 bases at V and 9 bases at J, with 12 bases between the two ends. This CDR3 is 12 amino acids long. CDR3 loop: CASSSTGRPQHF. In DNA, the CDR3 is TGTGCCAGCAGCTCGACCGGGAGGCCCCAGCATTTT. Full variable domain (remainder filled in from reference TRBV28 and TRBJ1-5): DVKVTQSSRYLVKRTGEKVFLECVQDMDHENMFWYRQDPGLGLRLIYFSYDVKMKEKGDIPEGYSVSREKKERFSLILESASTNQTSMYLCASSSTGRPQHFGDGTRLSIL.

The chain has TRBV20-1 and TRBJ2-1; D ambiguous. The CDR3 has 11 residues. The germline CDR1 and CDR2 sequences are DFQATT and SNEGSKA (reference sequence). Trimming removed 5 bases from V and 10 bases from J, with 12 bases in between. This CDR3 is CSAFRLQEQFF. As DNA, the CDR3 is TGCAGTGCTTTCAGACTCCAAGAGCAGTTCTTC.

The chain is built from TRBV6-6 and TRBJ2-1, with 9 nucleotides matching TRBD1. The CDR3 is made up of 16 amino acids. V shed 5 bases and J 8 bases; nucleotides not matched to a gene: 13. CDR1 is MNHNY and CDR2 is SVGAGI in the germline V gene (reference sequence). The CDR3 reads CASSAHTGGERYEQFF. For the CDR3, the DNA is TGTGCCAGCAGTGCGCACACAGGGGGCGAAAGGTATGAGCAGTTCTTC.

The chain is built from TRBV7-6 and TRBJ2-6; possibly TRBD2 for D (6 bases). Germline V lookup: CDR1 SGHVS, CDR2 FNYEAQ. V lost 2 bases and J lost 4, with 12 bases in between. This CDR3 spans 16 amino acids. Here the CDR3 reads CASSLLGGLGANVLTF. The DNA of the CDR3 is TGTGCCAGCAGCTTATTGGGGGGTCTGGGGGCCAACGTCCTGACTTTC. Full variable domain (remainder filled in from reference TRBV7-6 and TRBJ2-6): GAGVSQSPRYKVTKRGQDVALRCDPISGHVSLYWYRQALGQGPEFLTYFNYEAQQDKSGLPNDRFSAERPEGSISTLTIQRTEQRDSAMYRCASSLLGGLGANVLTFGAGSRLTVL.